These 9 T cell receptor beta chains were all obtained from the same sample, sequenced in a study of CD8 T cells in Susac syndrome. Random hexamers were used to reverse transcribe roughly 0.5 to 1 ug of RNA. A single record per CDR3 protein comes from TCRdb applying MiXCR to the immunoSEQ multiplex PCR reads. The sample consists of 130,000 or so distinct CDR3 sequences, around nine tenths of them appearing once. The sequencing input was CD8+ T cells from PBMCs. All receptors derive from a human donor with multiple sclerosis.

This chain joins TRBV20-1 and TRBJ2-5, with 9 bases lining up with TRBD2. J gave up 1 base and V 3 bases, and 6 bases lay outside the gene matches. This CDR3 has 15 amino acids. CDR1 and CDR2 from the germline V gene are DFQATT and SNEGSKA (reference sequence). The CDR3 protein is CSASSYSGSQETQYF. The CDR3 DNA reads TGCAGTGCTAGTTCGTATAGCGGGAGCCAAGAGACCCAGTACTTC.

The rearrangement joins TRBV5-6 to TRBJ2-1; 7 bases line up with TRBD2. Germline values: CDR1 SGHDT, CDR2 YYEEEE. The CDR3 covers 13 residues. Trimming removed 9 bases from V and 1 base from J; junction bases left unmatched: 4. CDR3 DNA sequence: TGTGCCACCGGGGACTATTCCTACAATGAGCAGTTCTTC. This codes for CATGDYSYNEQFF.

The chain combines TRBV27 with TRBJ2-2; 8 nucleotides align to TRBD1. The CDR3 runs 15 residues. Trimming removed 2 bases from V and 4 bases from J; junction bases left unmatched: 3. Germline CDR1 and CDR2: MNHEY and SMNVEV (reference sequence). The DNA of the CDR3 is TGTGCCAGCAGTTTAGGACAGGGACTCACCGGGGAGCTGTTTTTT. It specifies CASSLGQGLTGELFF.

The gene calls are TRBV14 and TRBJ1-1, with unresolved D. Germline V lookup: CDR1 SGHDN, CDR2 FVKESK. This CDR3 has 12 amino acids. Trimming took 4 bases from V and 4 from J, leaving 7 bases between them. As DNA, the CDR3 is TGTGCCAGCAGCCTCCAATCCACTGAAGCTTTCTTT. Translating it yields CASSLQSTEAFF.

The chain links TRBV19 to TRBJ2-4; D gene unclear. The CDR3 covers 15 residues. The germline CDR1 and CDR2 sequences are LNHDA and SQIVND (reference sequence). V was shortened by 2 bases and J by 1 base, with 9 bases between the two germline ends. The CDR3 reads CASSITQGAKNIQYF. CDR3 DNA sequence: TGTGCCAGTAGTATAACCCAAGGCGCCAAAAACATTCAGTACTTC.

The chain employs TRBV7-9 and TRBJ2-5; D call uncertain. The CDR3 is 13 residues long. CDR1 and CDR2 (germline): SEHNR, FQNEAQ (reference sequence). V was clipped by 6 bases and J by 5 bases, with 13 bases between them. CDR3 DNA sequence: TGTGCCAGCAGACACCTAATGATGGAGACCCAGTACTTC. Its protein product is CASRHLMMETQYF. The whole variable domain, remainder taken from reference TRBV7-9 and TRBJ2-5, is DTGVSQNPRHKITKRGQNVTFRCDPISEHNRLYWYRQTLGQGPEFLTYFQNEAQLEKSRLLSDRFSAERPKGSFSTLEIQRTEQGDSAMYLCASRHLMMETQYFGPGTRLLVL.

This clonotype was detected a few times. The V gene is TRBV25-1, the J gene TRBJ2-7; D is perhaps TRBD1 (5 bases). CDR3 length: 13 amino acids. Germline lookup yields CDR1 MGHDK and CDR2 SYGVNS. V was shortened by 2 bases and J by 4 bases, with 9 bases between the two germline ends. The CDR3: CASSEQGWYEQYF. CDR3 coding DNA: TGTGCCAGCAGTGAACAGGGTTGGTACGAGCAGTACTTC.

The rearrangement joins TRBV29-1 to TRBJ2-5; D possibly uses TRBD1 or TRBD2 (5 bases each). V gave up 5 bases and J gave up 4 bases, with 8 bases separating them. In germline, CDR1 is SQVTM, CDR2 ANQGSEA. The CDR3 totals 11 residues. The CDR3 is CSVQGRETQYF. CDR3 DNA sequence: TGCAGCGTTCAGGGACGAGAGACCCAGTACTTC.

V and J are TRBV4-1 and TRBJ1-4; 7 nucleotides align to TRBD1. Germline V gene data show CDR1 as MGHRA and CDR2 as YSYEKL. The junction had 9 bases not matched to a gene; V was cut back by 2 bases and J by 6 bases. There are 16 residues in the CDR3. CDR3 amino acids: CASSQNYRGPDEKLFF. DNA of the CDR3: TGCGCCAGCAGCCAAAATTACAGGGGTCCTGATGAAAAACTGTTTTTT.